The 32 T cell receptor beta chains given below trace back to one sample, sequenced in a study of blood T cell repertoires in COVID-19. Using immunoSEQ multiplex PCR, the repertoire was profiled, and TCRdb retains in-frame clones only, with some absent. Of 200,000 to 250,000 clones in the sample, roughly 80% were seen once. The sequencing input was peripheral blood. These receptors originate from a woman in her 70s with acute or convalescent COVID-19.

This chain uses TRBV19 with TRBJ1-3, with D possibly being TRBD1 (5 bases). The germline V gene encodes CDR1 LNHDA and CDR2 SQIVND (reference sequence). Deletions cut 8 bases from V and 3 bases from J, with 20 bases between. This CDR3 is built from 16 residues. CDR3 bases: TGTGCCAGTCGATCAGGAGGGGCGCGGAGTGGAAACACCATATATTTT. Amino acid sequence: CASRSGGARSGNTIYF.

The chain carries TRBV19 and TRBJ2-2; TRBD2 matches 9 bases. Germline V lookup: CDR1 LNHDA, CDR2 SQIVND (reference sequence). The trim removed 5 bases at V and 2 bases at J, leaving 6 bases unmatched. This CDR3 contains 16 residues. This CDR3 is CASSAPSGDNTGELFF. CDR3 DNA: TGTGCCAGTAGTGCCCCTAGCGGGGACAACACCGGGGAGCTGTTTTTT. Combining the CDR3 with reference TRBV19 and TRBJ2-2 gives the whole variable domain DGGITQSPKYLFRKEGQNVTLSCEQNLNHDAMYWYRQDPGQGLRLIYYSQIVNDFQKGDIAEGYSVSREKKESFPLTVTSAQKNPTAFYLCASSAPSGDNTGELFFGEGSRLTVL.

The chain couples TRBV7-9 to TRBJ2-7; 8 nucleotides align to TRBD1. CDR3 length: 16 amino acids. Per the germline V gene, CDR1 is SEHNR and CDR2 is FQNEAQ (reference sequence). Trimming cost V 4 bases and J 5 bases; bases outside gene matches: 13. The CDR3 region is CASSSIRGLEYNEQYF. The CDR3 nucleotides read TGTGCCAGCAGCTCTATCAGGGGGCTGGAGTATAACGAGCAGTACTTC.

V and J are TRBV11-2 and TRBJ2-4, with 7 bases identical to TRBD1. The CDR3 totals 17 residues. Trimming took 6 bases from V and 3 from J; bases not matched to a gene: 14. Germline V gene sequence: CDR1 SGHAT, CDR2 FQNNGV. CDR3 DNA sequence: TGTGCCAGCAGAAGCCCCTTAGAGGGGGCCGGCAAAAACATTCAGTACTTC. Translated, it gives CASRSPLEGAGKNIQYF.

Ten or more counts support this clone. The rearrangement links TRBV28 to TRBJ1-2, with 12 bases that match TRBD1. The J segment lost 0 bases and the V segment lost 3 bases, leaving 5 bases of the junction unmatched. Germline CDR1 MDHEN, CDR2 SYDVKM. This CDR3 has 17 amino acids. CDR3 loop: CASSLPGQGASNYGYTF. DNA of the CDR3: TGTGCCAGCAGTTTGCCGGGACAGGGGGCGTCTAACTATGGCTACACCTTC.

This chain links TRBV15 with TRBJ1-5; 10 nucleotides match TRBD1. Germline CDR1 is LNHNV and CDR2 is YYDKDF (reference sequence). The CDR3 covers 18 residues. J gave up 7 bases and V 0 bases, and 12 bases lay outside the gene matches. CDR3 protein: CATSRDPPTGTGAQPQHF. DNA for the CDR3: TGTGCCACCAGCAGAGATCCCCCCACCGGGACAGGGGCCCAGCCCCAGCATTTT.

The V call is TRBV7-8, the J call TRBJ2-5; no clear D. Trimming stripped 2 bases from V and 4 bases from J, with 11 bases between. The CDR3 length is 14 residues. Germline V CDR1 and CDR2: SGHVS, FQNEAQ. CDR3 sequence: CASSLQPSAETQYF. In DNA form, the CDR3 reads TGTGCCAGCAGCTTACAGCCCAGCGCAGAGACCCAGTACTTC.

With respect to this clone: Other DNA sequences within the sample encode an identical CDR3. The chain combines TRBV19 with TRBJ1-2; 9 bases line up with TRBD1. The V and J ends lost 1 base and 4 bases, in that order; junction bases with no gene match: 4. Germline CDR1 LNHDA, CDR2 SQIVND (reference sequence). The length of the CDR3 is 15 residues. The CDR3 loop is CASSIGGTGPYGYTF. In DNA, the CDR3 is TGTGCCAGTAGTATAGGTGGGACAGGGCCCTATGGCTACACCTTC.

The J gene is TRBJ1-6, the V gene TRBV3-1 (or the pseudogene TRBV3-2), with TRBD1 matching 10 bases. Germline V gene sequence: CDR1 LGHDT, CDR2 YNNKEL (reference sequence). V lost 5 bases, J lost 6 bases, and 10 bases stayed unmatched. This CDR3 is 17 amino acids long. CDR3 bases: TGTGCCAGCAGCGCCCGCGGGACAGGGGTTCTTAATTCACCCCTCCACTTT. As protein: CASSARGTGVLNSPLHF.

The chain combines TRBV5-1 with TRBJ2-7; D perhaps matches TRBD2 (5 bases). This CDR3 has 15 residues. The germline V gene has CDR1 SGHRS and CDR2 YFSETQ. The ends were cut back, 4 bases at V and 3 bases at J, with 17 bases in the middle. As DNA, the CDR3 is TGCGCCAGCAGCCTGGCTGTCGGGGTTGTCTACGAGCAGTACTTC. Translated: CASSLAVGVVYEQYF.

This clone has a single count. The rearrangement joins TRBV9 to TRBJ2-3; TRBD2 is a possible D gene (6 bases). Germline lookup yields CDR1 SGDLS and CDR2 YYNGEE. The CDR3 is 17 residues long. V was shortened by 2 bases and J by 2 bases, with 18 bases between the two germline ends. The CDR3 loop is CASSVAPTRGVTDTQYF. Written as DNA, the CDR3 is TGTGCCAGCAGCGTCGCCCCGACTAGAGGGGTCACAGATACGCAGTATTTT.

The chain combines TRBV7-2 with TRBJ2-5; D call uncertain. Trimming cost V 3 bases and J 3 bases, with 8 bases left between them. CDR3 length: 13 amino acids. Germline V gene data show CDR1 as SGHTA and CDR2 as FQGNSA. This chain's CDR3 is CASSLAREETQYF. The CDR3 DNA is TGTGCCAGCAGCTTGGCTAGAGAAGAGACCCAGTACTTC.

This clone was observed a few times. Other DNA sequences of this sample code for an identical CDR3. CDR3 DNA sequence: TGTGCCAGCAGTTGGGACAGGGCGAACTATGGCTACACCTTC. Amino acid sequence: CASSWDRANYGYTF. V usage is TRBV5-6 and J usage is TRBJ1-2; TRBD1 agrees at 9 bases. Germline lookup yields CDR1 SGHDT and CDR2 YYEEEE. V was clipped by 5 bases and J by 2 bases; unmatched bases: 4. The CDR3 length is 14 residues.

The V gene is TRBV12-3 or TRBV12-4, the J gene TRBJ2-2, with D possibly TRBD1 on 6 matching bases. The CDR3 extends over 13 amino acids. Trimming took off 5 bases at V and 7 bases at J, with 11 bases between the two ends. The CDR3 DNA reads TGTGCCAGCAGTCGAGGACAGCTCGGGGAGCTGTTTTTT. Amino acids: CASSRGQLGELFF.

The rearrangement uses TRBV7-9 and TRBJ1-5; maybe TRBD1 (6 bases). Trimming took 5 bases from V and 5 from J, leaving 10 bases between them. Germline CDR1 SEHNR, CDR2 FQNEAQ (reference sequence). This CDR3 has 13 amino acids. As DNA, the CDR3 is TGTGCCAGCAGCCCAGGGGCCGATCAGCCCCAGCATTTT. It is translated as CASSPGADQPQHF.

This clone was seen a handful of times. The V gene is TRBV4-3, the J gene TRBJ1-2, with D unresolved. The CDR3 runs 15 residues. The germline CDR1 and CDR2 sequences are LGHNA and YSLEER. The ends were cut back, 0 bases at V and 4 bases at J, with 12 bases in the middle. The CDR3 DNA is TGCGCCAGCAGCCAAGATCCACAGCCCGTCTATGGCTACACCTTC. Amino acids: CASSQDPQPVYGYTF.

The J gene is TRBJ1-1, the V gene TRBV29-1; D is ambiguous. Germline V CDR1 and CDR2: SQVTM, ANQGSEA. This CDR3 comprises 10 residues. V shed 8 bases and J shed 7 bases, with 11 bases lying between them. The CDR3 here is CSSGAGEAFF. In DNA form, the CDR3 reads TGCAGCTCCGGAGCGGGTGAAGCTTTCTTT.

The chain couples TRBV5-1 to TRBJ2-5, with D possibly matching TRBD1 (6 bases). Germline CDR1 is SGHRS and CDR2 is YFSETQ. Trimming stripped 3 bases from V and 1 base from J, with 13 bases between. CDR3 length: 15 amino acids. The CDR3 bases are TGCGCCAGCAGCTCGACAGGTGACATCCAAGAGACCCAGTACTTC. Translated: CASSSTGDIQETQYF.

V and J are TRBV6-1 and TRBJ2-3; weak D call: TRBD2 (5 bases). The germline V and J ends were trimmed by 6 bases and 3 bases, with 16 bases remaining between them. This CDR3 has 15 residues. Germline CDR1 and CDR2: MNHNS and SASEGT. The CDR3 reads CASRNTGIRTDTQYF. The CDR3 region has the DNA TGTGCCAGCAGGAATACGGGGATACGGACAGATACGCAGTATTTT.

This clone was counted only a few times. CDR3 sequence (DNA): TGTGCCAGTATAGGGGCTGGTAACTATGGCTACACCTTC. This translates into CASIGAGNYGYTF. The rearrangement uses TRBV19 and TRBJ1-2; tentatively, D is TRBD1 (5 bases). Germline lookup yields CDR1 LNHDA and CDR2 SQIVND (reference sequence). The CDR3 extends over 13 amino acids. V was clipped by 7 bases and J by 1 base, with 10 bases between them.

The chain joins TRBV5-1 to TRBJ2-1; unclear D gene. Germline V gene sequence: CDR1 SGHRS, CDR2 YFSETQ. Trimming removed 5 bases from V and 8 bases from J, with 20 bases in between. The CDR3 runs 15 residues. The CDR3, as DNA: TGCGCCAGCAGGACCGACGGGTTGTACCGCGATGAGCAGTTCTTC. This codes for CASRTDGLYRDEQFF.

This clone was detected only a few times. The chain couples TRBV29-1 to TRBJ1-2; D perhaps matches TRBD1 (5 bases). There are 15 residues in the CDR3. V gave up 2 bases and J gave up 0 bases, with 13 bases separating them. CDR1 is SQVTM and CDR2 is ANQGSEA in the germline V gene. CDR3 DNA: TGCAGCGTTGAATTCCAGGGAACTACTAACTATGGCTACACCTTC. Encoded protein: CSVEFQGTTNYGYTF.

The V gene is TRBV5-1, the J gene TRBJ1-2; D gene unclear. V gave up 2 bases and J gave up 2 bases, with 7 bases separating them. The CDR3 consists of 13 residues. Per germline, CDR1 SGHRS and CDR2 YFSETQ. CDR3 protein: CASSLQSNYGYTF. Written as DNA, the CDR3 is TGCGCCAGCAGCTTACAGAGCAACTATGGCTACACCTTC.

V and J are TRBV25-1 and TRBJ1-1, with D unclear. Germline-derived CDR1 and CDR2 are MGHDK and SYGVNS. Trimming pared 5 bases from V and 6 bases from J, leaving 10 bases between. The CDR3 extends over 12 amino acids. The CDR3 loop reads CASSFKQSEAFF. CDR3 bases: TGTGCCAGCAGTTTTAAACAGTCTGAAGCTTTCTTT.

This clone has just one count. The J gene is TRBJ2-1, the V gene TRBV10-1, with D hard to call. CDR3 length equals 14 residues. Germline CDR1 reads WNHNN; CDR2 reads SYGVQD (reference sequence). V was cut by 2 bases and J by 1 base, with 6 bases left in between. The CDR3 loop reads CASSEEISYNEQFF. As DNA, the CDR3 is TGCGCCAGCAGTGAGGAGATTTCCTACAATGAGCAGTTCTTC.

The gene calls are TRBV28 and TRBJ1-1; no reliable D call. Germline-derived CDR1 and CDR2 are MDHEN and SYDVKM. V lost 6 bases to trimming and J lost 0 bases, with 8 bases between them. The CDR3 sequence is 13 residues long. The CDR3 bases are TGTGCCAGCAGCAACCCGGTGAACACTGAAGCTTTCTTT. This sequence encodes CASSNPVNTEAFF. The full variable domain, rest sourced from reference TRBV28 and TRBJ1-1, is DVKVTQSSRYLVKRTGEKVFLECVQDMDHENMFWYRQDPGLGLRLIYFSYDVKMKEKGDIPEGYSVSREKKERFSLILESASTNQTSMYLCASSNPVNTEAFFGQGTRLTVV.

The chain joins TRBV29-1 to TRBJ2-5, with TRBD1 identical over 9 bases. This CDR3 is 14 amino acids long. Germline-derived CDR1 and CDR2 are SQVTM and ANQGSEA. V lost 8 bases and J lost 2; bases outside the gene matches: 9. The CDR3 bases are TGCAGCATTTCTTCCGGGACAGGGCAAGAGACCCAGTACTTC. Its translation: CSISSGTGQETQYF. The full variable domain, completed using reference TRBV29-1 and TRBJ2-5, is SAVISQKPSRDICQRGTSLTIQCQVDSQVTMMFWYRQQPGQSLTLIATANQGSEATYESGFVIDKFPISRPNLTFSTLTVSNMSPEDSSIYLCSISSGTGQETQYFGPGTRLLVL.

The chain couples TRBV7-2 to TRBJ1-2; no clear D. The CDR3 totals 13 residues. Germline V gene sequence: CDR1 SGHTA, CDR2 FQGNSA. Between the trimmed V and J ends, which lost 1 base and 6 bases, there was a span of 9 bases. CDR3: CASSLVPGNGYTF. CDR3 coding DNA: TGTGCCAGCAGCTTAGTACCCGGGAATGGCTACACCTTC.

This chain connects TRBV6-5 to TRBJ1-2; 7 bases align to TRBD1. After removal of 5 bases from V and 7 bases from J, the junction contained 4 bases not matched to a gene. This CDR3 region has 12 residues. The V gene's germline CDR1 is MNHEY and CDR2 SVGAGI. This chain's CDR3 is CASSPNRGGYTF. As DNA, the CDR3 is TGTGCCAGCAGTCCGAACAGGGGTGGCTACACCTTC.

This chain connects TRBV12-3 or TRBV12-4 to TRBJ2-7, with 7 bases identical to TRBD1. CDR3 length: 13 amino acids. The J segment lost 3 bases and the V segment lost 5 bases, leaving 4 bases of the junction unmatched. The CDR3 here is CASSPWDSYEQYF. In DNA form, the CDR3 reads TGTGCCAGCAGTCCGTGGGACAGCTACGAGCAGTACTTC.

This sequence joins TRBV6-5 and TRBJ2-1; TRBD2 agrees at 9 bases. The length of the CDR3 is 16 residues. CDR1 is MNHEY, CDR2 SVGAGI, per germline. Trimming removed 0 bases from V and 9 bases from J; junction bases left unmatched: 9. The DNA for the CDR3 is TGTGCCAGCAGTTACTCATCTAGCGGGGTTCTGGGTGAGCAGTTCTTC. Protein product: CASSYSSSGVLGEQFF.

The chain carries TRBV10-1 and TRBJ2-3; no firm D call. CDR3 length equals 14 residues. Trimming stripped 6 bases from V and 0 bases from J, with 10 bases between. Germline CDR1 reads WNHNN; CDR2 reads SYGVQD (reference sequence). Written as DNA, the CDR3 is TGCGCCAGCAGACTTTCCGAAAGCACAGATACGCAGTATTTT. It encodes CASRLSESTDTQYF.